This T cell receptor (beta chain) was identified in a study of blood T cell repertoires in COVID-19. Study background: Specimens from acute and convalescent COVID-19 originated in the United States, Italy and Spain.

As handled by the study authors: How many nucleated cells were present was estimated from reference gene primer amplification. TCRdb keeps only in-frame clones here, not all; method: immunoSEQ multiplex PCR. D and trimming were read from the DNA, whereas the V and J calls and clone size are those reported in that table. The repertoire consists of more than 200,000 clones, with more than 65% occurring once and the leading ten covering approximately 4.7%. This CDR3 contains 14 residues. The V gene end was trimmed by 7 bases and the J gene end by 7 bases; junction bases not matched to a gene: 5. In germline, CDR1 is LGHNA, CDR2 YNFKEQ.

The chain links TRBV4-2 to TRBJ2-1, with 12 bases that match TRBD1. This sequence originates from a man aged 50-59 years with active or convalescent COVID-19. Material: peripheral blood. As DNA, the CDR3 is TGTGCCAGCACCGGGGACAGGGGGCAGAATGAGCAGTTCTTC. Translating gives CASTGDRGQNEQFF.